This T cell receptor (beta chain) appears in the sequencing data of a study of cytomegalovirus exposure and HLA in healthy donors. The ends lost 4 bases at V and 3 bases at J; junction bases unmatched: 3. The CDR3 spans 14 residues. Germline-derived CDR1 and CDR2 are MDHEN and SYDVKM. Each donor's status was that of a healthy bone marrow donor. The study sampled nominally healthy donors, though unrecorded immune exposures were likely. The PCR made use of 60 Vbeta and 13 Jbeta primers. Assay used: immunoSEQ multiplex PCR; TCRdb lists only in-frame clones, some missing. The table lists approximately 120,000 clones, more than 70% of them singletons. Study findings and constraints: Presence/absence analyses assumed roughly uniform sequencing depth across donors, which may not hold. Researchers reported in a later analysis that a missense DCLRE1C variant was tied to TCR beta V- and J-gene trimming.

As for this clone: Its specificity is unknown.

This TCR derives from a woman aged 25 to 45 in good health and CMV-seropositive. The sample comprised PBMCs. V gene TRBV28 combines with J gene TRBJ1-1; 9 nucleotides align to TRBD1. The CDR3 region is CASSSDRGHTEAFF. DNA of the CDR3: TGTGCCAGCAGTTCGGACAGGGGTCACACTGAAGCTTTCTTT. Drawing the rest from reference TRBV28 and TRBJ1-1, the complete variable domain is DVKVTQSSRYLVKRTGEKVFLECVQDMDHENMFWYRQDPGLGLRLIYFSYDVKMKEKGDIPEGYSVSREKKERFSLILESASTNQTSMYLCASSSDRGHTEAFFGQGTRLTVV.